Each of the 20 T cell receptor beta chains below was sequenced from the same sample in a study of blood T cell repertoires in COVID-19. Method: immunoSEQ multiplex PCR; TCRdb's copy keeps in-frame clones and lacks some. The sample yields 280,000 or so clones, over 75% seen once. Source material: PBMCs or T cells enriched from blood (not recorded which). These receptors were taken from a man aged 25-40 years who had recovered from COVID-19.

The chain is built from TRBV7-2 and TRBJ2-5; 9 positions match TRBD2. Germline-derived CDR1 and CDR2 are SGHTA and FQGNSA. This CDR3 comprises 14 residues. With 1 base clipped from V and 5 bases from J, the junction kept 2 bases outside the gene matches. CDR3 coding DNA: TGTGCCAGCAGCTTAGTCCTAGCGGGGGAGACCCAGTACTTC. As protein: CASSLVLAGETQYF.

The rearrangement links TRBV5-1 to TRBJ2-5; 8 nucleotides agree with TRBD2. Germline V gene data show CDR1 as SGHRS and CDR2 as YFSETQ. The CDR3 contains 15 residues. J was trimmed by 1 base and V by 5 bases; bases with no gene match: 7. DNA of the CDR3: TGCGCCAGCAGGGGTACGGGGGGGATCCAAGAGACCCAGTACTTC. Translating gives CASRGTGGIQETQYF. Complete variable domain (other parts from reference TRBV5-1 and TRBJ2-5): KAGVTQTPRYLIKTRGQQVTLSCSPISGHRSVSWYQQTPGQGLQFLFEYFSETQRNKGNFPGRFSGRQFSNSRSEMNVSTLELGDSALYLCASRGTGGIQETQYFGPGTRLLVL.

The CDR3 DNA reads as TGTGCCAGCAAAGCAGGCCCAAACACCGGGGAGCTGTTTTTT. Its protein is CASKAGPNTGELFF. The V and J genes are TRBV2 and TRBJ2-2; unclear D gene. The ends were cut back, 7 bases at V and 2 bases at J, with 11 bases in the middle. Looked up from germline, CDR1 is SNHLY and CDR2 is FYNNEI. The CDR3 loop spans 14 amino acids. Full variable domain (remainder filled in from reference TRBV2 and TRBJ2-2): EPEVTQTPSHQVTQMGQEVILRCVPISNHLYFYWYRQILGQKVEFLVSFYNNEISEKSEIFDDQFSVERPDGSNFTLKIRSTKLEDSAMYFCASKAGPNTGELFFGEGSRLTVL.

Written as DNA, the CDR3 is TGTGCCAGCAGTGGACTAGCGGGACAAGAGACCCAGTACTTC. Protein: CASSGLAGQETQYF. The chain uses TRBV2 and TRBJ2-5; 11 bases agree with TRBD2. V dropped 4 bases and J dropped 2; count of bases not matched to a gene: 0. CDR3 length: 14 amino acids. CDR1 and CDR2 from the germline V gene are SNHLY and FYNNEI.

For the CDR3, the DNA is TGCGCCAGCAGCCTAGGACAGGGTCGACAAAACACCATATATTTT. Its translation is CASSLGQGRQNTIYF. The V gene is TRBV5-1, the J gene TRBJ1-3, with 8 bases lining up with TRBD1. CDR1 and CDR2 (germline): SGHRS, YFSETQ. The CDR3 totals 15 residues. After removal of 4 bases from V and 6 bases from J, the junction contained 9 bases not matched to a gene.

This clone occurred a few times. Other DNA variants within this sample encode the same CDR3. The CDR3 DNA reads TGTGCCAGCAGCCAGGGGGGGAACACTGAAGCTTTCTTT. Its translation: CASSQGGNTEAFF. The chain is built from TRBV2 and TRBJ1-1; TRBD1 aligns across 7 bases. V lost 6 bases, J lost 1 base, and 2 bases stayed unmatched. Looked up from germline, CDR1 is SNHLY and CDR2 is FYNNEI. The CDR3 has 13 amino acids.

The gene calls are TRBV21-1 and TRBJ1-4; whether TRBD1, the table's D call, matches the DNA was not checked. TRBV21-1 represents a pseudogene. The CDR3 covers 17 residues. CDR3 nucleotide sequence: TGTGCCAGCAGCACCCCAACTTGGACAGGCGGGCAGGGAAAACTGTTTTTT. It translates to CASSTPTWTGGQGKLFF.

J is TRBJ1-2 and V is TRBV9; no reliable D call. Germline V gives CDR1 SGDLS, CDR2 YYNGEE. V was shortened by 4 bases and J by 5 bases, with 21 bases between the two germline ends. The CDR3 is 16 residues long. CDR3: CASSPSGLPEAYGYTF. CDR3 in DNA: TGTGCCAGCAGCCCCTCCGGACTCCCGGAAGCTTATGGCTACACCTTC.

The rearrangement joins TRBV4-1 to TRBJ2-6; D gene unclear. The CDR3 covers 16 residues. Looked up from germline, CDR1 is MGHRA and CDR2 is YSYEKL. V was trimmed by 4 bases and J by 2 bases, leaving 12 bases between them. DNA of the CDR3: TGCGCCAGCAGCCGCGGCGGATTCGCTGGGGCCAACGTCCTGACTTTC. The encoded protein is CASSRGGFAGANVLTF.

The J gene is TRBJ1-2, the V gene TRBV19; no clear D. The CDR3 has 12 amino acids. V lost 5 bases, J lost 8 bases, and 12 bases lay in between. Germline loops: CDR1 LNHDA, CDR2 SQIVND (reference sequence). As DNA, the CDR3 is TGTGCCAGTAGTTTAGGGCGGATGGGCTACACCTTC. It encodes CASSLGRMGYTF.

This clone was found once. The CDR3 loop is CASSERVTGRAYEQYF. CDR3 in DNA: TGTGCCAGCAGTGAACGAGTGACAGGGAGAGCCTACGAGCAGTACTTC. The chain recombines TRBV6-1 with TRBJ2-7; 7 bases are shared with TRBD1. The CDR3 consists of 16 residues. CDR1 and CDR2 from the germline V gene are MNHNS and SASEGT. The trim removed 2 bases at V and 2 bases at J, leaving 9 bases unmatched.

This chain links TRBV12-5 with TRBJ2-6; no clear D. Trimming pared 0 bases from V and 0 bases from J, leaving 15 bases between. CDR1 and CDR2 from the germline V gene are LGHNT and FRNRAP. The CDR3 length is 19 residues. The CDR3 nucleotides are TGTGCTAGTGGTTTGGTAAGAAGACTTGATTTCTCTGGGGCCAACGTCCTGACTTTC. The encoded protein is CASGLVRRLDFSGANVLTF.

This clone was seen only a few times. The rearrangement links TRBV5-1 to TRBJ2-3; D not certain. The CDR3 is 15 amino acids. V lost 4 bases, J lost 4 bases, and 16 bases lay in between. The V gene's germline CDR1 is SGHRS and CDR2 YFSETQ. The CDR3 coding sequence is TGCGCCAGCAGCCAGACACCCGCCGAGTCAGATACGCAGTATTTT. This encodes CASSQTPAESDTQYF.

This chain uses TRBV24-1 with TRBJ2-6; 7 bases agree with TRBD1. With 12 bases clipped from V and 4 bases from J, the junction kept 17 bases outside the gene matches. This CDR3 spans 17 amino acids. CDR1 is KGHDR and CDR2 is SFDVKD in the germline V gene. The CDR3 sequence is CAGNDRELLSGANVLTF. CDR3 DNA sequence: TGTGCCGGTAATGACAGGGAGCTGCTGTCGGGGGCCAACGTCCTGACTTTC.

The V gene is TRBV7-6, the J gene TRBJ2-2, with D possibly being TRBD2 (5 bases). Germline values: CDR1 SGHVS, CDR2 FNYEAQ. V lost 1 base and J 7 bases, leaving 19 bases between the germline ends. This CDR3 region has 17 residues. The CDR3 DNA reads TGTGCCAGCAGCTTAGAGTCGGCTAGCTTCCTTGTCGGGGAGCTGTTTTTT. Its translation is CASSLESASFLVGELFF.

The chain uses TRBV9 and TRBJ2-3, with 8 positions matching TRBD1. Germline assignment: CDR1 SGDLS and CDR2 YYNGEE. The V gene end was trimmed by 3 bases and the J gene end by 3 bases; junction bases not matched to a gene: 6. The CDR3 loop spans 15 amino acids. CDR3 residues: CASSGRDRSTDTQYF. CDR3 coding DNA: TGTGCCAGCAGCGGCCGGGACAGGTCGACAGATACGCAGTATTTT.

The chain combines TRBV7-9 with TRBJ2-2, with TRBD1 matching 7 bases. The ends lost 5 bases at V and 4 bases at J; junction bases unmatched: 4. Germline CDR1 reads SEHNR; CDR2 reads FQNEAQ (reference sequence). The CDR3 is 14 amino acids. In DNA form, the CDR3 reads TGTGCCAGCAGCGAGGGACAGATCACCGGGGAGCTGTTTTTT. Protein sequence: CASSEGQITGELFF.

This chain links TRBV18 with TRBJ2-5, with TRBD2 matching over 7 bases. Per germline, CDR1 KGHSH and CDR2 LQKENI. With 8 bases clipped from V and 5 bases from J, the junction kept 2 bases outside the gene matches. This CDR3 contains 11 residues. CDR3 amino acids: CASTREETQYF. DNA for the CDR3: TGTGCCAGCACGCGGGAGGAGACCCAGTACTTC.

The J gene is TRBJ1-4, the V gene TRBV12-1. TRBV12-1 is a pseudogene. The CDR3 extends over 12 amino acids. The CDR3 nucleotides read TGTGCCAGCAGCTTGCAGAGGGAAAAACTGTTTTTT. Amino acids: CASSLQREKLFF.

This clone was seen a few times. The J gene is TRBJ1-5, the V gene TRBV5-1, with 7 positions matching TRBD1. The ends lost 8 bases at V and 7 bases at J; junction bases unmatched: 9. CDR3 length: 13 amino acids. The germline V gene has CDR1 SGHRS and CDR2 YFSETQ. CDR3 sequence: CASAWNRGQPQHF. Written as DNA, the CDR3 is TGCGCCAGTGCGTGGAACAGGGGACAGCCCCAGCATTTT.